A single sample is the source of the 25 T cell receptor beta chains below, sequenced in a study of T cell changes during pregnancy in multiple sclerosis (dated by TCRdb to the late 2010s). Libraries were constructed by the immunoSEQ multiplex PCR assay. As stored in TCRdb, this immuneACCESS dataset retains in-frame rearrangements with V and J assigned. A fraction of the clones does not appear; measured against another copy, unresolved V genes explain less than half of the discrepancy, and the remainder lacks a known reason. The sample data list approximately 44,000 clones, and 90% of these were observed just once. In total, the top ten clones hold under 0.75% of the sample. The specimen comprised CD4+ T cells from peripheral blood mononuclear cells, sampled before pregnancy. These receptor sequences come from a female donor with multiple sclerosis, enrolled in a pregnancy study.

This chain connects TRBV5-1 to TRBJ1-4, with D unclear. Germline V CDR1 and CDR2: SGHRS, YFSETQ. The CDR3 is 13 amino acids. V was pared by 1 base and J by 4 bases, with 5 bases between. This CDR3 reads CASSLTVNEKLFF. In nucleotides, the CDR3 is TGCGCCAGCAGCTTGACAGTTAATGAAAAACTGTTTTTT.

The chain recombines TRBV6-6 with TRBJ1-5; possible D gene TRBD1, 5 bases. The V gene lost 7 bases and the J gene lost 5 bases, with 21 bases spanning the gap. Germline V CDR1 and CDR2: MNHNY, SVGAGI (reference sequence). There are 16 residues in the CDR3. The DNA for the CDR3 is TGTGCCAGCACGGGGATTTTTTCGGGGGATTATCAGCCCCAGCATTTT. It translates to CASTGIFSGDYQPQHF.

The chain recombines TRBV7-2 with TRBJ2-2; possible D gene TRBD1, 6 bases. This CDR3 contains 14 residues. The ends were cut back, 4 bases at V and 5 bases at J, with 11 bases in the middle. Per the germline V gene, CDR1 is SGHTA and CDR2 is FQGNSA. CDR3 nucleotide sequence: TGTGCCAGCAGCTACAGGGCAGGGACCGGGGAGCTGTTTTTT. The encoded protein is CASSYRAGTGELFF.

V usage is TRBV19 and J usage is TRBJ2-3; no firm D call. CDR3 length equals 15 residues. V was cut by 7 bases and J by 0 bases, with 14 bases left in between. CDR1 is LNHDA, CDR2 SQIVND, per germline (reference sequence). For the CDR3, the DNA is TGTGCCAGTACCCCGGATGGGCTTAGCACAGATACGCAGTATTTT. It codes for CASTPDGLSTDTQYF.

V and J are TRBV19 and TRBJ1-1; D possibly corresponds to TRBD1 (5 bases). V was clipped by 10 bases and J by 3 bases, with 18 bases between them. The germline V gene has CDR1 LNHDA and CDR2 SQIVND (reference sequence). The CDR3 runs 14 residues. The CDR3 sequence is CATHLGGLHTEAFF. CDR3 bases: TGTGCCACCCACCTCGGGGGATTGCACACTGAAGCTTTCTTT.

In its sample, this clone was seen once. This chain links TRBV27 with TRBJ1-5, with D tentatively TRBD1 (5 bases). The ends were cut back, 1 base at V and 0 bases at J, with 10 bases in the middle. Germline CDR1 MNHEY, CDR2 SMNVEV (reference sequence). The CDR3 covers 16 residues. Here the CDR3 DNA reads TGTGCCAGCAGTTTATTGGGGCACAATAGCAATCAGCCCCAGCATTTT. Its protein product is CASSLLGHNSNQPQHF.

The chain couples TRBV7-9 to TRBJ1-1; no reliable D call. Germline V gene data show CDR1 as SEHNR and CDR2 as FQNEAQ (reference sequence). The CDR3 extends over 15 amino acids. Deletions cut 5 bases from V and 4 bases from J, with 17 bases between. The CDR3 is CASSPSRSTLTEAFF. CDR3 coding DNA: TGTGCCAGCAGCCCGTCTCGGAGTACCCTCACTGAAGCTTTCTTT.

This clone was detected only a few times. This CDR3 reads CASSLAWRVNTGELFF. The CDR3 DNA reads as TGTGCCAGCAGCTTAGCGTGGCGGGTGAACACCGGGGAGCTGTTTTTT. The chain links TRBV7-2 to TRBJ2-2; D perhaps matches TRBD2 (5 bases). The CDR3 contains 16 residues. The germline gives CDR1 SGHTA, CDR2 FQGNSA. V lost 0 bases and J lost 1, with 9 bases in between.

V usage is TRBV2 and J usage is TRBJ2-5; D possibly corresponds to TRBD1 (5 bases). The CDR3 contains 16 residues. V dropped 5 bases and J dropped 1 base, with 17 bases sitting between them. Germline V gives CDR1 SNHLY, CDR2 FYNNEI. This chain's CDR3 is CASSSGDSIGQETQYF. Here the CDR3 DNA reads TGTGCCAGCAGTTCAGGCGACAGTATCGGCCAAGAGACCCAGTACTTC.

The V and J genes are TRBV2 and TRBJ2-2; D is perhaps TRBD2 (6 bases). The germline CDR1 and CDR2 sequences are SNHLY and FYNNEI. Trimming shortened V by 5 bases and J by 0 bases, and 19 bases separated the two germline ends. CDR3 length: 18 residues. The CDR3: CASSTRGMKGSNTGELFF. The CDR3 DNA reads as TGTGCCAGCAGTACTCGGGGGATGAAGGGGTCGAACACCGGGGAGCTGTTTTTT.

The chain is built from TRBV4-1 and TRBJ2-3, with TRBD2 as a possible D gene (5 bases). Germline CDR1 is MGHRA and CDR2 is YSYEKL. This CDR3 contains 14 residues. V shed 10 bases and J shed 1 base, with 15 bases lying between them. The CDR3 is CATRGSGGTDTQYF. The CDR3 nucleotides read TGCGCCACCCGAGGGTCCGGGGGCACAGATACGCAGTATTTT.

The gene calls are TRBV4-3 and TRBJ2-5, with 10 bases lining up with TRBD2. The V and J ends lost 4 bases and 3 bases, in that order; junction bases with no gene match: 11. The CDR3 is made up of 17 amino acids. The germline V gene has CDR1 LGHNA and CDR2 YSLEER. The CDR3 region has the DNA TGCGCCAGCAGCCCGGGGGCTAGCGGGGGCCCTAAAGAGACCCAGTACTTC. It is translated as CASSPGASGGPKETQYF.

The CDR3 DNA sequence: TGTGCCAGCGGGACAAGGTGGGGAACTGAAGCTTTCTTT. It yields the protein CASGTRWGTEAFF. The V call is TRBV11-2, the J call TRBJ1-1; D is possibly TRBD1 (6 bases). V was trimmed by 8 bases and J by 5 bases, leaving 15 bases between them. The CDR3 length is 13 residues. Germline CDR1 and CDR2: SGHAT and FQNNGV.

The V call is TRBV6-5, the J call TRBJ2-1; D not resolved. V was shortened by 6 bases and J by 0 bases, with 12 bases between the two germline ends. In germline, CDR1 is MNHEY, CDR2 SVGAGI. The CDR3 runs to 15 residues. CDR3 in amino acids: CASSPDSYSYNEQFF. The CDR3, as DNA: TGTGCCAGCAGCCCAGACTCTTACTCCTACAATGAGCAGTTCTTC.

J is TRBJ2-2 and V is TRBV18; TRBD2 matches at 12 bases. V dropped 3 bases and J dropped 7; count of bases not matched to a gene: 15. The CDR3 has 19 amino acids. In germline, CDR1 is KGHSH, CDR2 LQKENI. The CDR3 coding sequence is TGTGCCAGCTCACCCCTACCCCGCCTAGCGGGGGGGCCCGGCGGGGAGCTGTTTTTT. Translation gives CASSPLPRLAGGPGGELFF.

This chain joins TRBV9 and TRBJ2-7, with 7 bases matching TRBD2. CDR1 is SGDLS, CDR2 YYNGEE, per germline. CDR3 length: 15 amino acids. The V gene end was trimmed by 4 bases and the J gene end by 0 bases; junction bases not matched to a gene: 7. The CDR3 coding sequence is TGTGCCAGCAGCAGGGAGGGCCTCAGCTCCTACGAGCAGTACTTC. Translating gives CASSREGLSSYEQYF.

V and J are TRBV6-6 and TRBJ2-2; TRBD2 aligns across 11 bases. The V segment lost 6 bases and the J segment 4 bases; nucleotides outside the gene matches: 4. The germline V gene encodes CDR1 MNHNY and CDR2 SVGAGI (reference sequence). The CDR3 is 15 amino acids. CDR3 sequence reads: CASSIAGGGTGELFF. DNA for the CDR3: TGTGCCAGCAGCATAGCGGGAGGGGGCACCGGGGAGCTGTTTTTT.

V usage is TRBV6-4 and J usage is TRBJ2-3; 10 bases match TRBD2. The CDR3 is 14 residues long. Germline V CDR1 and CDR2: MRHNA, SNTAGT. With 4 bases clipped from V and 5 bases from J, the junction kept 3 bases outside the gene matches. The CDR3: CASSVLAGKDTQYF. The CDR3 nucleotides read TGTGCCAGCAGTGTACTAGCGGGAAAAGATACGCAGTATTTT.

The CDR3 sequence: CASSHDPRGEQYF. Written as DNA, the CDR3 is TGTGCCAGCAGCCACGACCCCCGGGGCGAGCAGTACTTC. This chain joins TRBV28 and TRBJ2-7; the D gene is possibly TRBD2 (5 bases). This CDR3 is 13 amino acids long. Trimming cost V 6 bases and J 6 bases, with 15 bases left between them. CDR1 is MDHEN, CDR2 SYDVKM, per germline.

The chain is built from TRBV19 and TRBJ2-1; 9 bases match TRBD1. There are 15 residues in the CDR3. Germline CDR1 reads LNHDA; CDR2 reads SQIVND (reference sequence). After removal of 5 bases from V and 8 bases from J, the junction contained 10 bases not matched to a gene. CDR3 DNA sequence: TGTGCCAGTAGTCCCCGGACAGGGGTCCGGGATGAGCAGTTCTTC. It codes for CASSPRTGVRDEQFF. Complete variable domain (other parts from reference TRBV19 and TRBJ2-1): DGGITQSPKYLFRKEGQNVTLSCEQNLNHDAMYWYRQDPGQGLRLIYYSQIVNDFQKGDIAEGYSVSREKKESFPLTVTSAQKNPTAFYLCASSPRTGVRDEQFFGPGTRLTVL.

This chain uses TRBV21-1 with TRBJ2-2; the table's TRBD2 call for D was not verified on the DNA. TRBV21-1 constitutes a pseudogene. The CDR3 runs to 15 residues. The CDR3 region is CASSKGETNTGELFF. CDR3 bases: TGTGCCAGCAGTAAAGGCGAGACGAACACCGGGGAGCTGTTTTTT.

The rearrangement uses TRBV5-1 and TRBJ2-6, with 7 bases lining up with TRBD1. V gave up 0 bases and J gave up 2 bases; unmatched junction bases: 2. From germline, CDR1 is SGHRS and CDR2 YFSETQ. The CDR3 sequence is 16 residues long. CDR3: CASSLEGGAGANVLTF. The DNA for the CDR3 is TGCGCCAGCAGCTTGGAAGGGGGCGCTGGGGCCAACGTCCTGACTTTC.

This chain links TRBV7-9 with TRBJ1-4; TRBD1 aligns across 12 bases. The germline CDR1 and CDR2 sequences are SEHNR and FQNEAQ (reference sequence). The CDR3 is made up of 17 amino acids. The trim removed 2 bases at V and 7 bases at J, leaving 8 bases unmatched. CDR3 coding DNA: TGTGCCAGCAGCTTAAGGGACAGGGGGCGATTCGTTGAAAAACTGTTTTTT. Translation gives CASSLRDRGRFVEKLFF.

J is TRBJ2-7 and V is TRBV19; no definite D call. This CDR3 has 11 residues. CDR1 is LNHDA and CDR2 is SQIVND in the germline V gene (reference sequence). Trimming removed 4 bases from V and 3 bases from J, with 4 bases in between. The CDR3 sequence is CASSNSYEQYF. The CDR3 coding sequence is TGTGCCAGTAGTAACAGCTACGAGCAGTACTTC.

V gene TRBV10-3 combines with J gene TRBJ1-1; 10 nucleotides match TRBD1. Losses at the gene ends were 2 bases for V and 11 bases for J; bases not matched to a gene: 8. Germline V gives CDR1 ENHRY, CDR2 SYGVKD. The CDR3 extends over 14 amino acids. The CDR3 region is CAISEGTGVPGAFF. Written as DNA, the CDR3 is TGTGCCATCAGTGAGGGGACAGGGGTCCCTGGGGCTTTCTTT.